Sequencing of this TCR beta chain was carried out in a study of shared clonotypes between healthy human individuals. The assay used deep level. As handled by the study authors: For the immunoSEQ data, sequences were junction-only without quality scores, so filtering differed. The method was immunoSEQ multiplex PCR; TCRdb's version includes in-frame clones alone and lacks a portion of them. D and trimming come from the DNA, and the V and J calls and clone size come from that table. The table includes approximately 1,000,000 clones, approximately 78% detected once. Study donors comprised healthy, HIV-negative adults devoid of recent acute infection or vaccination. The germline V gene has CDR1 MDHEN and CDR2 SYDVKM. The CDR3 loop spans 13 amino acids. Trimming stripped 0 bases from V and 5 bases from J, with 5 bases between. As regards this clone: Antigen: not known.

Study conclusions and caveats: Larger estimated richness was generally recorded for naive subsets relative to memory subsets.

The sequenced sample consisted of memory CD4+ T cells from PBMCs. The subset: CD45RA-negative fraction. This receptor was identified in a man between 18 and 35 years old in good health. Some clones in this sample may be carry-over from other donors' samples. V and J are TRBV28 and TRBJ2-1, with D uncertain. The DNA of the CDR3 is TGTGCCAGCAGTTTATGGTCAGACAATGAGCAGTTCTTC. Translation gives CASSLWSDNEQFF.